The next 11 T cell receptor beta chains were all read from a single sample in a study of cytomegalovirus exposure and HLA in healthy donors (dated by TCRdb to 2016 to 2017). The library was produced with the immunoSEQ multiplex PCR assay. For the multiplex PCR, a mixture combining 60 forward primers for TCR Vbeta segments and 13 reverse primers for TCR Jbeta segments was used. This is the immuneACCESS table as TCRdb keeps it, with only in-frame sequences that have V and J called. A part of the clones is gone; compared with another copy, unresolved V genes explain less than half, and the rest is unexplained. The sample table holds about 150,000 clones, of which about 81% were seen once. The top ten clonotypes cover 6.5% to 9% of the sample. Sequenced input: PBMCs. These receptors all stem from a man younger than 40 in good health and CMV-seronegative.

V and J are TRBV28 and TRBJ2-7, with 8 bases aligning to TRBD2. Germline values: CDR1 MDHEN, CDR2 SYDVKM. The CDR3 has 14 amino acids. Germline trimming cut 8 bases from V and 2 bases from J; bases unmatched to any gene: 8. CDR3 coding DNA: TGTGCCAGCGGAGCGGGAGTGGGGGCCTACGAGCAGTACTTC. This translates into CASGAGVGAYEQYF.

The gene calls are TRBV19 and TRBJ1-6, with a tentative D call TRBD1 (5 bases). With 3 bases removed from V and 5 bases from J, the gap between germline ends came to 11 bases. The V gene's germline CDR1 is LNHDA and CDR2 SQIVND (reference sequence). The CDR3 totals 15 residues. Here the CDR3 reads CASSMDTWDNSPLHF. The CDR3 DNA is TGTGCCAGTAGTATGGACACCTGGGATAATTCACCCCTCCACTTT.

The V gene is TRBV7-7, the J gene TRBJ2-7; tentatively, D is TRBD1 (5 bases). Germline lookup yields CDR1 SSHAT and CDR2 FNYEAQ (reference sequence). The CDR3 totals 13 residues. The V end was cut by 1 base, the J end by 3 bases, with 7 bases between. The CDR3 spells CASSLGQLYEQYF. The CDR3 nucleotides read TGTGCCAGCAGCTTAGGACAGCTCTACGAGCAGTACTTC.

The rearrangement uses TRBV9 and TRBJ1-2; D ambiguous. V lost 0 bases to trimming and J lost 14 bases, with 14 bases between them. The germline V gene has CDR1 SGDLS and CDR2 YYNGEE. The length of the CDR3 is 12 residues. CDR3 region: CASSVVAPSGTF. As DNA, the CDR3 is TGTGCCAGCAGCGTAGTGGCACCCAGCGGTACCTTC.

To note about this clone: Germline and junction disagree at one end, which may indicate a read error. The rearrangement uses TRBV6-6 and TRBJ1-1; possible D gene TRBD1, 5 bases. This CDR3 has 15 residues. Germline V gene data show CDR1 as MNHNY and CDR2 as SVGAGI (reference sequence). The CDR3 region is CAGSPTATMNTEAFF. DNA for the CDR3: TGTGCCGGCAGTCCGACAGCTACTATGAACACTGAAGCTTTCTTT.

The CDR3 loop reads CASSITTASYEQYF. CDR3 bases: TGCGCCAGCAGCATAACGACAGCTTCCTACGAGCAGTACTTC. The rearrangement uses TRBV5-1 and TRBJ2-5; D might be TRBD1 (5 bases). The DNA matches TRBJ2-7 better at its end, which makes the J call doubtful. This CDR3 comprises 14 residues. Germline V lookup: CDR1 SGHRS, CDR2 YFSETQ.

V usage is TRBV4-1 and J usage is TRBJ2-1, with 7 bases that match TRBD2. V gave up 1 base and J gave up 4 bases; unmatched junction bases: 4. CDR3 length: 15 amino acids. Germline assignment: CDR1 MGHRA and CDR2 YSYEKL. The CDR3 nucleotides are TGCGCCAGCAGCCAAGCCCCCGGGGGGTACAATGAGCAGTTCTTC. Protein product: CASSQAPGGYNEQFF.

The chain recombines TRBV19 with TRBJ2-3; possibly TRBD2 for D (6 bases). The length of the CDR3 is 14 residues. V was pared by 8 bases and J by 0 bases, with 12 bases between. Germline V gives CDR1 LNHDA, CDR2 SQIVND (reference sequence). In nucleotides, the CDR3 is TGTGCCAGTCGGAGGGAGAGCAGCACAGATACGCAGTATTTT. Protein product: CASRRESSTDTQYF.

The rearrangement joins TRBV7-6 to TRBJ1-6, with D possibly being TRBD1 (5 bases). Trimming removed 1 base from V and 10 bases from J, with 11 bases in between. Germline CDR1 reads SGHVS; CDR2 reads FNYEAQ. The CDR3 covers 14 residues. CDR3 sequence (DNA): TGTGCCAGCAGCTTAGGGAAGGGGTGGTCACCCCTCCACTTT. As protein: CASSLGKGWSPLHF.

CDR3 in DNA: TGTGCCAGCAGCTCCGGACAAAACTATGGCTACACCTTC. Protein product: CASSSGQNYGYTF. The chain recombines TRBV7-2 with TRBJ1-2; tentatively, D is TRBD1 (5 bases). V lost 4 bases to trimming and J lost 2 bases, with 8 bases between them. The CDR3 totals 13 residues. From germline, CDR1 is SGHTA and CDR2 FQGNSA.

This clone was picked up a small number of times. Other DNA sequences in this specimen translate into the identical CDR3. The chain uses TRBV7-2 and TRBJ2-3, with D unresolved. There are 12 residues in the CDR3. The V end lost 2 bases, the J end lost 3 bases, and 3 bases lay between the germline ends. The V gene's germline CDR1 is SGHTA and CDR2 FQGNSA. CDR3 in amino acids: CASSLLTDTQYF. In DNA, the CDR3 is TGTGCCAGCAGCTTACTAACAGATACGCAGTATTTT.